A single sample gave rise to the 9 T cell receptor beta chains below, sequenced in a study of T cells expressing NK-cell markers. Each CDR3 protein gets one entry in TCRdb, which reprocessed the 5' RACE reads and gives no DNA. The table lists some 150,000 distinct CDR3 sequences. What was sequenced was blood T cells: a sorted CD56 or NKG2C T cell subset, CD4+ or CD8+ T cells, or bulk PBMC T cells (not recorded which). Receptor source: a man younger than 35 in good health.

This chain links TRBV12-3 or TRBV12-4 with TRBJ2-7; TCRdb designates TRBD2, a call that cannot be tested without DNA. The CDR3 has 13 residues. The CDR3 sequence is CASSLGLASEQYF.

This chain joins TRBV29-1 and TRBJ2-1. This CDR3 comprises 11 residues. CDR1 is SQVTM and CDR2 is ANQGSEA in the germline V gene. The CDR3 is CSAQSANEQFF.

V usage is TRBV5-1 and J usage is TRBJ2-3; TCRdb indicates TRBD2, and absent DNA this call remains unverified. The CDR3 is made up of 16 amino acids. The germline CDR1 and CDR2 sequences are SGHRS and YFSETQ. CDR3 sequence reads: CASSPGTSGNTDTQYF.

The rearrangement links TRBV2 to TRBJ2-1. The CDR3 loop spans 14 amino acids. Germline loops: CDR1 SNHLY, CDR2 FYNNEI. The CDR3 loop reads CASSADSSYNEQFF.

The chain employs TRBV7-6 and TRBJ2-3; the D gene TCRdb calls, TRBD2, cannot be checked with no DNA. Germline V gene lookup returns CDR1 SGHVS and CDR2 FNYEAQ. The length of the CDR3 is 16 residues. The CDR3 is CASSAGLAGRADTQYF. Drawing the rest from reference TRBV7-6 and TRBJ2-3, the complete variable domain is GAGVSQSPRYKVTKRGQDVALRCDPISGHVSLYWYRQALGQGPEFLTYFNYEAQQDKSGLPNDRFSAERPEGSISTLTIQRTEQRDSAMYRCASSAGLAGRADTQYFGPGTRLTVL.

The V gene is TRBV24-1, the J gene TRBJ1-5; absent DNA, TCRdb's TRBD1 call cannot be checked. CDR1 is KGHDR, CDR2 SFDVKD, per germline. The CDR3 totals 15 residues. CDR3 protein: CATSDQGEGGQPQHF.

The genes are TRBV25-1 and TRBJ1-5. From germline, CDR1 is MGHDK and CDR2 SYGVNS. CDR3 size: 13 residues. CDR3 protein: CASSLGEGQPQHF.

The V call is TRBV9, the J call TRBJ2-3; the TCRdb call, TRBD2, lacks DNA for checking. CDR3 size: 13 residues. CDR1 is SGDLS and CDR2 is YYNGEE in the germline V gene. The CDR3 spells CASSVAREATQYF. Full variable domain (remainder filled in from reference TRBV9 and TRBJ2-3): DSGVTQTPKHLITATGQRVTLRCSPRSGDLSVYWYQQSLDQGLQFLIQYYNGEERAKGNILERFSAQQFPDLHSELNLSSLELGDSALYFCASSVAREATQYFGPGTRLTVL.

This chain links TRBV5-1 with TRBJ2-7; TCRdb indicates TRBD2, and absent DNA this call remains unverified. The CDR3 totals 16 residues. CDR1 and CDR2 from the germline V gene are SGHRS and YFSETQ. CDR3 residues: CASSLPLAGVVYEQYF. The full variable domain, its missing parts supplied by reference TRBV5-1 and TRBJ2-7, is KAGVTQTPRYLIKTRGQQVTLSCSPISGHRSVSWYQQTPGQGLQFLFEYFSETQRNKGNFPGRFSGRQFSNSRSEMNVSTLELGDSALYLCASSLPLAGVVYEQYFGPGTRLTVT.